This note documents a single TCR beta chain sequence. The source of the sample is a study of T cell changes during pregnancy in multiple sclerosis. The CDR3 has 17 amino acids. In germline, CDR1 is SGHTA, CDR2 FQGNSA. V lost 5 bases and J lost 4; bases outside the gene matches: 15. The assay was immunoSEQ multiplex PCR, and TCRdb's table has in-frame clones only and misses some. The data contain over 70,000 clones, around 94% of them singletons. The input for sequencing was peripheral blood, taken in the third trimester of pregnancy. The rearrangement uses TRBV7-2 and TRBJ2-5, with 8 bases that match TRBD2. The sequence was collected from a female donor with multiple sclerosis, enrolled in a pregnancy study. In DNA, the CDR3 is TGTGCCAGCAGCCCACTTTTGACTAGCGTGAAAAGAGAGACCCAGTACTTC. This codes for CASSPLLTSVKRETQYF.